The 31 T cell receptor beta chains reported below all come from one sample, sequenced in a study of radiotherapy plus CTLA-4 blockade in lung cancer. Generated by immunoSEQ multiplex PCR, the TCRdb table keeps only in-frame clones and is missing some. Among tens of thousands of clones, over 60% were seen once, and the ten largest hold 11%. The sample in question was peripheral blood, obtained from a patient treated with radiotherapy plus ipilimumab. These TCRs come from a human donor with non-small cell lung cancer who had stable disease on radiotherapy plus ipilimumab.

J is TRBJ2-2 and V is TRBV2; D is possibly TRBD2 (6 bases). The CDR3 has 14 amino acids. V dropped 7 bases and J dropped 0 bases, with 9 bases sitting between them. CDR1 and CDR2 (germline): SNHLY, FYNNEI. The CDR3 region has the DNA TGTGCCAGCAAAGCGGGTTCGAACACCGGGGAGCTGTTTTTT. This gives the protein CASKAGSNTGELFF.

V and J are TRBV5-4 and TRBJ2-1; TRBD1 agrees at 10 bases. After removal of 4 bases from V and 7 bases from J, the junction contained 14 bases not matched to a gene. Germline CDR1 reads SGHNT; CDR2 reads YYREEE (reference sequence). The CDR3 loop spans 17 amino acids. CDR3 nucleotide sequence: TGTGCCAGCAGCCCCCCCACTGGCCGACAGGGGGCGAATGAGCAGTTCTTC. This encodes CASSPPTGRQGANEQFF.

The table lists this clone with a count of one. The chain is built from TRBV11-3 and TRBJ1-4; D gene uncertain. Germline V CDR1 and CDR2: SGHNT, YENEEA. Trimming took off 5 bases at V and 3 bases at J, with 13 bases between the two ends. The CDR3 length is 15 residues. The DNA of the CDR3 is TGTGCCAGCAGCGAGGGCGGCAGTCCTAATGAAAAACTGTTTTTT. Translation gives CASSEGGSPNEKLFF.

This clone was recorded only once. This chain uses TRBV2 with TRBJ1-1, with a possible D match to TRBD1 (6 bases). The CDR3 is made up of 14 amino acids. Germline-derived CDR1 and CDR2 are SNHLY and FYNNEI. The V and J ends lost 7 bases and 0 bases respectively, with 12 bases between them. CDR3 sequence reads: CASTGQLMNTEAFF. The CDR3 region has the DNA TGTGCCAGCACAGGACAGCTCATGAACACTGAAGCTTTCTTT.

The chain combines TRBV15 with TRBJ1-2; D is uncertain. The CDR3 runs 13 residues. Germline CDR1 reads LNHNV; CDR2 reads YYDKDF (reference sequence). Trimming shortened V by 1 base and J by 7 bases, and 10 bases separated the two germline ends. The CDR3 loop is CATSRAWEAGYTF. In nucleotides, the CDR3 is TGTGCCACCAGCAGAGCTTGGGAGGCTGGCTACACCTTC.

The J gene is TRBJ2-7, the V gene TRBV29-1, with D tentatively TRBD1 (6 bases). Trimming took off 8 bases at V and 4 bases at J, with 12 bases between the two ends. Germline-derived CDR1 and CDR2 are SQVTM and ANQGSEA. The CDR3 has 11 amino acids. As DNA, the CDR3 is TGCAGCTTTTCGCAGGGGTACGAGCAGTACTTC. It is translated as CSFSQGYEQYF.

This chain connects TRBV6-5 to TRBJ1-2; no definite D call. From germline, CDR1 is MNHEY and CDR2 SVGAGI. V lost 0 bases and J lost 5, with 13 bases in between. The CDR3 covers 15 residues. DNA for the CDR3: TGTGCCAGCAGTTACTCCCTTTGGTCAGAATATGGCTACACCTTC. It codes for CASSYSLWSEYGYTF.

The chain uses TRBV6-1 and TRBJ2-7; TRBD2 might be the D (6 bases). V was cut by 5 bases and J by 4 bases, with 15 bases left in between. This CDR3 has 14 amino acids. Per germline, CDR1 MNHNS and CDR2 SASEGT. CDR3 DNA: TGTGCCAGCAGTCCCGGCGGGGCCCGATACGAGCAGTACTTC. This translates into CASSPGGARYEQYF.

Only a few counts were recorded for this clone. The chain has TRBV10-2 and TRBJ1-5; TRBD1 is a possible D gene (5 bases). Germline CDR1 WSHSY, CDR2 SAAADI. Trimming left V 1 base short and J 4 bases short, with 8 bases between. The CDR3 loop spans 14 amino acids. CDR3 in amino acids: CASSEWGENQPQHF. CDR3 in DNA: TGCGCCAGCAGTGAGTGGGGGGAGAATCAGCCCCAGCATTTT.

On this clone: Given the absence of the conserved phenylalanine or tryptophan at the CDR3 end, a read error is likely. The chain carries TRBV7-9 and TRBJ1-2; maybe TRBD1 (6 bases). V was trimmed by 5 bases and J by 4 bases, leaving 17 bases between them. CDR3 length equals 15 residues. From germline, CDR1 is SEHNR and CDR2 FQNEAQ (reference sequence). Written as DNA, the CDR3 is TGTGCCAGCAGCATGGATACGGGAGGGGGCTATGGCTACACCCTC. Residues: CASSMDTGGGYGYTL.

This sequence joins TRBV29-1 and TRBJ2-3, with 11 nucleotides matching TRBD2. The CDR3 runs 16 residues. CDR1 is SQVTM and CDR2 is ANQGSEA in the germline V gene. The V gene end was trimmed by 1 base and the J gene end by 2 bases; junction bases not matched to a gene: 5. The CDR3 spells CSVEGRSGGATDTQYF. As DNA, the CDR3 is TGCAGCGTTGAAGGTCGTAGCGGGGGGGCCACAGATACGCAGTATTTT.

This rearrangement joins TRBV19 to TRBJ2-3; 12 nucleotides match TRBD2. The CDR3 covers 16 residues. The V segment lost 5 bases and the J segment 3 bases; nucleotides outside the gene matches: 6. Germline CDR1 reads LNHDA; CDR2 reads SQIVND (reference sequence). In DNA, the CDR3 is TGTGCCAGTAGTTCGTCTAGCGGGGGGGCAACAGATACGCAGTATTTT. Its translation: CASSSSSGGATDTQYF. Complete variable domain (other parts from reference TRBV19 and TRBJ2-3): DGGITQSPKYLFRKEGQNVTLSCEQNLNHDAMYWYRQDPGQGLRLIYYSQIVNDFQKGDIAEGYSVSREKKESFPLTVTSAQKNPTAFYLCASSSSSGGATDTQYFGPGTRLTVL.

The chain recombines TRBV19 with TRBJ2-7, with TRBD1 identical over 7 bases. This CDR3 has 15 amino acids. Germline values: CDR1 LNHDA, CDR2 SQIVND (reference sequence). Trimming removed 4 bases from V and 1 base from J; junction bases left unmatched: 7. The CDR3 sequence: CASSTKSTGSYEQYF. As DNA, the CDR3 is TGTGCCAGTAGTACCAAATCGACAGGGTCCTACGAGCAGTACTTC.

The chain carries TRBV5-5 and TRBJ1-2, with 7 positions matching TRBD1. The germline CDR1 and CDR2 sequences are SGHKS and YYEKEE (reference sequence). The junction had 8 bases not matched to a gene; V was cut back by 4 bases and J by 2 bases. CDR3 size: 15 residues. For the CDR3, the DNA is TGTGCCAGCAGCCCAGAACAGGGGTACAACTATGGCTACACCTTC. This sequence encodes CASSPEQGYNYGYTF.

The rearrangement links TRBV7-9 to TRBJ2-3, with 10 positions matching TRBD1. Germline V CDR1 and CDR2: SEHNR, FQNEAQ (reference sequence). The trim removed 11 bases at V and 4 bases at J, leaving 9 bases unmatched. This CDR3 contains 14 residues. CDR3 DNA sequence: TGTGCCCACGAGGGCGGGACAGGGGCAGATACGCAGTATTTT. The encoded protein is CAHEGGTGADTQYF.

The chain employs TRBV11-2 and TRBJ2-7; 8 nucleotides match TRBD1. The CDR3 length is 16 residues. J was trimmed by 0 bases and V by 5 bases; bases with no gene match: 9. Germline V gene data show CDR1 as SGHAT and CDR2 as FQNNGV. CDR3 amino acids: CASSTRTGPLSYEQYF. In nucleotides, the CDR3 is TGTGCCAGCAGCACCAGGACAGGGCCCCTCTCCTACGAGCAGTACTTC.

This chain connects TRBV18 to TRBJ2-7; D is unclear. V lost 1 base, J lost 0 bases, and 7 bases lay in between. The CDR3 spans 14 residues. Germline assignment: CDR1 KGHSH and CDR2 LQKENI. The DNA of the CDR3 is TGTGCCAGCTCACCACGAAGAGACTCCTACGAGCAGTACTTC. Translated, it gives CASSPRRDSYEQYF.

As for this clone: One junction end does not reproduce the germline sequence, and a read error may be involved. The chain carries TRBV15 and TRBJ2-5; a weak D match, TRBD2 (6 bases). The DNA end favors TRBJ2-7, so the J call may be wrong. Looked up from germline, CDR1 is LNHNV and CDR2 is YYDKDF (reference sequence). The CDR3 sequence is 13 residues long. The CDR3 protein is CATSRDGGYEQYF. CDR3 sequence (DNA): TGTGCCACCAGCCGAGACGGGGGATACGAGCAGTACTTC.

CDR3 nucleotides: TGTGCCAGCAGCCCTGGGACAACGAACACTGAAGCTTTCTTT. Protein sequence: CASSPGTTNTEAFF. The chain couples TRBV7-8 to TRBJ1-1; tentative D call: TRBD1 (6 bases). The V end lost 5 bases, the J end lost 1 base, and 11 bases lay between the germline ends. This CDR3 comprises 14 residues. Germline V gene lookup returns CDR1 SGHVS and CDR2 FQNEAQ.

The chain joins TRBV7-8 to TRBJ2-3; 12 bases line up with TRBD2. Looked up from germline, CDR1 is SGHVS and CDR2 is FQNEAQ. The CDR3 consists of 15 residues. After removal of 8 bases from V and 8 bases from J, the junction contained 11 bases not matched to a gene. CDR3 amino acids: CASSSSGLAGGTQYF. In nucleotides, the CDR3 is TGTGCCAGCTCATCCTCGGGACTAGCGGGTGGTACGCAGTATTTT.

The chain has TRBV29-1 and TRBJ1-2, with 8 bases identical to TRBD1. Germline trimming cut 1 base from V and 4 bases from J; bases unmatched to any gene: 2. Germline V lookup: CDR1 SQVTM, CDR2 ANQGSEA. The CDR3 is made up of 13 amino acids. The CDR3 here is CSVEVTGGYGYTF. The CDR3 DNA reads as TGCAGCGTTGAAGTAACAGGGGGCTATGGCTACACCTTC.

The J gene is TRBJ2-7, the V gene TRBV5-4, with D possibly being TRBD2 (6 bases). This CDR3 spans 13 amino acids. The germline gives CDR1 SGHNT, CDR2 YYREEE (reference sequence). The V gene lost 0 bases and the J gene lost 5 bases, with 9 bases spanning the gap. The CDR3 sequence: CASSLVRGNEQYF. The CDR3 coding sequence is TGTGCCAGCAGCTTGGTGCGGGGAAACGAGCAGTACTTC.

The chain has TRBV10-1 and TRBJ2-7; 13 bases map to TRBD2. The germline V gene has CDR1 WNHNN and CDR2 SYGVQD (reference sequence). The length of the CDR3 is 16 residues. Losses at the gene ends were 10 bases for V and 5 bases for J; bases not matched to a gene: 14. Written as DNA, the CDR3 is TGCGCCACCTGGGCTGAAACTAGCGGGGGGGTACACGAGCAGTACTTC. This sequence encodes CATWAETSGGVHEQYF.

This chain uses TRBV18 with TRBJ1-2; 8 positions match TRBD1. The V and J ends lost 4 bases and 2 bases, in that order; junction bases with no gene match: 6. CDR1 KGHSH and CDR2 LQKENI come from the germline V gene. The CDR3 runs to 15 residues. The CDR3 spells CASSHLDRVNYGYTF. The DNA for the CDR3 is TGTGCCAGCTCACACCTGGACAGGGTGAACTATGGCTACACCTTC. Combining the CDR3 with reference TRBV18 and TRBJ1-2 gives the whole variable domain NAGVMQNPRHLVRRRGQEARLRCSPMKGHSHVYWYRQLPEEGLKFMVYLQKENIIDESGMPKERFSAEFPKEGPSILRIQQVVRGDSAAYFCASSHLDRVNYGYTFGSGTRLTVV.

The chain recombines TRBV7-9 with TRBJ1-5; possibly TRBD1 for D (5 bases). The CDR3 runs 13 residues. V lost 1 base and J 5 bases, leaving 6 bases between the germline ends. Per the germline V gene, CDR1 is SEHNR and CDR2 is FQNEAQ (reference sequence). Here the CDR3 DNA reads TGTGCCAGCAGCTTAGAAGGGGATCAGCCCCAGCATTTT. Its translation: CASSLEGDQPQHF.

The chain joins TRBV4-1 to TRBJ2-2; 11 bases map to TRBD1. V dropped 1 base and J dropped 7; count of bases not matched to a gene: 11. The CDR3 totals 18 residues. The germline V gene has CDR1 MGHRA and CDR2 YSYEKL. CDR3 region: CASSQVLRDRGWGGELFF. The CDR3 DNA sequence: TGCGCCAGCAGCCAAGTGCTCCGGGACAGGGGGTGGGGCGGGGAGCTGTTTTTT.

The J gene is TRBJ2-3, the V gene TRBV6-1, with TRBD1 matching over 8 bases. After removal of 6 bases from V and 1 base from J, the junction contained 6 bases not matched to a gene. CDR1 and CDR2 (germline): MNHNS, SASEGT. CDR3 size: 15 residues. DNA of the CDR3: TGTGCCAGCAGGAAAGGACAGGGCCGCACAGATACGCAGTATTTT. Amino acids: CASRKGQGRTDTQYF.

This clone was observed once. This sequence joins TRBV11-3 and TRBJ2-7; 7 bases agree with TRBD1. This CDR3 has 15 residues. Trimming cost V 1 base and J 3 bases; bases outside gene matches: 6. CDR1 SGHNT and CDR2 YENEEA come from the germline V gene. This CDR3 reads CASSLANRGSYEQYF. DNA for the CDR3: TGTGCCAGCAGCTTAGCGAACAGGGGAAGCTACGAGCAGTACTTC. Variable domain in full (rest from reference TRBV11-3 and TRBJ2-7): EAGVVQSPRYKIIEKKQPVAFWCNPISGHNTLYWYLQNLGQGPELLIRYENEEAVDDSQLPKDRFSAERLKGVDSTLKIQPAELGDSAVYLCASSLANRGSYEQYFGPGTRLTVT.

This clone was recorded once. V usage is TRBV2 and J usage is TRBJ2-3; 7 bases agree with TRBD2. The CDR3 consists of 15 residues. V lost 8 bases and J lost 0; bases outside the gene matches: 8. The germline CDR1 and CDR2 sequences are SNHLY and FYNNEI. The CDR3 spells CASWWRGSSTDTQYF. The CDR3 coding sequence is TGTGCCAGCTGGTGGCGGGGGTCCAGCACAGATACGCAGTATTTT.

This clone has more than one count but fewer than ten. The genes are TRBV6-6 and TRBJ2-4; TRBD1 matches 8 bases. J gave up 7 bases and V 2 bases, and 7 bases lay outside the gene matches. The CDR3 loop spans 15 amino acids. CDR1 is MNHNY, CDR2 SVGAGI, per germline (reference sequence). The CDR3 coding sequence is TGTGCCAGCAGTTACGAGGGGACAGGAGGGAACATTCAGTACTTC. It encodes CASSYEGTGGNIQYF.

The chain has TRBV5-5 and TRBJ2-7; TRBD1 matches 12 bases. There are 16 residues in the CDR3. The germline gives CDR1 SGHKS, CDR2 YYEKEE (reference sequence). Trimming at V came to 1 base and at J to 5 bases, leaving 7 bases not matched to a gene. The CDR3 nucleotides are TGTGCCAGCAGCTTGTGGTGGGGGACAGGGGGCGACGAGCAGTACTTC. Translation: CASSLWWGTGGDEQYF.